This T cell receptor (beta chain) came from a study of T cell responses to AZD1222 COVID-19 vaccine (dated by TCRdb to about 2021). Regarding the complete study: AZD1222 recipients whose second dose came at about 4 weeks and those whose second dose came at about 12 weeks were combined into one group, since spike-specific TCR depth and breadth did not differ between the two schedules. A total of 233 trial participants underwent TCR sequencing, of whom some 200 had received two doses of AZD1222 and 26 had received two doses of the MenACWY control vaccine. Trial participants were enrolled into age subgroups of 18-55, 56-69 and 70-plus years, which contained around 150, 28 and 57 TCR-sequenced participants, respectively. Broad study findings and their caveats: The whole spike protein was spanned by vaccine-associated CD4 TCRs, and dominant responses were seen in regions 160-218 and 743-854. Reportedly, close to half of the unique spike-specific TCRs recognized epitopes lying outside the regions that are mutated in the B.1.351 and B.1.1.7 variants. Participants were mostly white British and included more females than males, and it was suggested by the authors that clonal diversity may have been underestimated. After two AZD1222 doses, spike-specific TCR breadth and depth were significantly higher than at day 0 and than in MenACWY recipients. Because no day 14 peak-response samples were available, the repertoires could be characterized only after the peak T cell response. Conclusions about previously exposed vaccinees are limited, since just 6 or 7 AZD1222 recipients were seropositive for SARS-CoV-2 at baseline. In the small 56-69-year group, the increase in depth fell short of significance, most likely because of low power.

What this sample's time point label stands for: baseline before first vaccination. Vaccinee samples came from UK trials COV001 and COV002, including a single-blind randomized controlled phase 2/3 trial of AZD1222 (ChAdOx1 nCoV-19) in healthy adults. For TCRbeta chain sequencing, PBMC samples were collected from trial participants at day 0 and at day 28 after the second dose. CDR1 and CDR2 were assigned from the germline V gene as MNHNS and SASEGT. Its CDR3 holds 16 amino acids, cysteine through phenylalanine. CDR3 DNA only is kept here, 48 bases in frame from base 1. Trimming costs V 1 base and J 0 bases, and their ends lie 12 bases apart. With regard to this clone: Its specific antigen is unknown. No base-level quality is on record; no much larger clone is a single base apart.

The CDR3 regions of human TCRbeta chains were analyzed by immunosequencing. In the paper's pipeline: TCRs in the repertoires were matched against a reference library of SARS-CoV-2-specific TCRs that had been generated with the MIRA antigen-specificity platform. Breadth was defined as the fraction of unique TCRs that were SARS-CoV-2-associated, and depth was defined as the fraction of total T cells that were SARS-CoV-2-associated. Using the MIRA data, every spike-specific TCR was mapped to the spike region that the TCR reacted to and assigned to either a CD4 or a CD8 class. Log10-transformed breadth and depth values were compared by one-way ANOVA with Sidak's multiple comparisons tests. TCRdb limited this immuneACCESS table to in-frame rearrangements with V and J called. A share of clones is missing; checked studies link under half to unresolved V genes, and the rest is unexplained. The DNA was the basis for D and trimming; V, J and clone size are from that table. This sample holds fewer than 250,000 clones; around 94% were observed only once. Of the sample, approximately 1.4% is held by the ten largest clones.

The sequencing here drew on peripheral blood, taken on day 0 of AZD1222 vaccination. The TCR comes from an adult in good health. The receptor chain draws on TRBV6-1 and TRBJ1-1, with no D gene named confidently. CDR3 region: CASSEELSRLNTEAFF. The DNA sequence is given as TGTGCCAGCAGTGAAGAACTATCTCGGTTGAACACTGAAGCTTTCTTT.